The clone carrying this TCR beta chain was recorded many times. The sample is drawn from a study of immune heterogeneity within non-small cell lung tumors. Using 32 V and 13 J primers, multiplex PCR amplified TCR beta CDR3. Using its own MiXCR run on the multiplex PCR reads, TCRdb lists one record per CDR3 protein. The data hold about 15,000 distinct CDR3 sequences, with about 30% observed a single time. The template consisted of bulk tumor genomic DNA, with roughly 0.55 ug used per sample. Each primary tumor yielded several biopsies, collected far apart from one another at surgery. It was patients with untreated, newly diagnosed non-small cell lung cancer who underwent curative surgery. Sequenced material: lung tumor tissue. The TCR originated in a man between 40 and 49 years old with non-small cell lung cancer.

The CDR3: CASSQGGAGGDYNEQFF. As DNA, the CDR3 is TGTGCCAGCAGCCAAGGGGGTGCGGGAGGAGATTACAATGAGCAGTTCTTC. The chain has TRBV3-1 and TRBJ2-1; TRBD2 agrees at 8 bases. Losses at the gene ends were 1 base for V and 4 bases for J; bases not matched to a gene: 9. The germline CDR1 and CDR2 sequences are LGHDT and YNNKEL (reference sequence). The CDR3 is 17 amino acids.